The 21 T cell receptor beta chains given below trace back to one sample, sequenced in a study of T-cell reconstitution after alpha-beta-depleted transplantation in children. For TCRbeta, the library was prepared with unique molecular identifiers. A single record per CDR3 protein comes from TCRdb applying MiXCR to the PCR reads. The table records roughly 590,000 distinct CDR3 sequences, 15% to 20% of them present only once. Specimen: PBMCs from the stem cell graft donor, collected from the stem cell graft. These receptors were obtained from a human donor who donated a stem cell graft to a child with acute myeloid leukemia.

V gene TRBV12-3 or TRBV12-4 combines with J gene TRBJ1-3; D is unclear. V lost 1 base and J 4 bases, leaving 11 bases between the germline ends. The CDR3 contains 15 residues. CDR3 nucleotide sequence: TGTGCCAGCAGTTTAGGTTCTCTCGACGGAAACACCATATATTTT. It yields the protein CASSLGSLDGNTIYF.

The rearrangement uses TRBV7-8 and TRBJ2-7; TRBD1 is a possible D gene (6 bases). In germline, CDR1 is SGHVS, CDR2 FQNEAQ. The CDR3 covers 13 residues. The ends were cut back, 4 bases at V and 7 bases at J, with 14 bases in the middle. The CDR3 here is CASSYRVPGEQYF. For the CDR3, the DNA is TGTGCCAGCAGCTACAGGGTACCAGGGGAGCAGTACTTC.

This clonotype was seen repeatedly, ten times or more. The rearrangement uses TRBV18 and TRBJ2-1; TRBD1 might be the D (6 bases). Germline V gives CDR1 KGHSH, CDR2 LQKENI. Deletions cut 1 base from V and 11 bases from J, with 15 bases between. This CDR3 region has 14 residues. The CDR3 bases are TGTGCCAGCTCACCACAGGCTAGGGGGAACCAGCAGTTCTTC. This encodes CASSPQARGNQQFF.

This clonotype appeared a few times. The chain joins TRBV20-1 to TRBJ2-7; 7 bases are shared with TRBD2. CDR1 and CDR2 from the germline V gene are DFQATT and SNEGSKA (reference sequence). CDR3 length: 12 residues. Germline trimming cut 6 bases from V and 4 bases from J; bases unmatched to any gene: 6. The CDR3 region is CSASSGGYEQYV. CDR3 DNA sequence: TGCAGTGCCTCGTCGGGGGGTTACGAGCAGTACGTC.

This clonotype showed up just a few times. The chain is built from TRBV5-5 and TRBJ2-1; tentative D call: TRBD1 (5 bases). V was trimmed by 0 bases and J by 2 bases, leaving 12 bases between them. The CDR3 is made up of 16 amino acids. CDR1 is SGHKS and CDR2 is YYEKEE in the germline V gene (reference sequence). The CDR3 coding sequence is TGTGCCAGCAGCTTGGTGGGGCAGAATACCTACAATGAGCAGTTCTTC. This gives the protein CASSLVGQNTYNEQFF.

In this sample, this clonotype turned up many times. The rearrangement uses TRBV29-1 and TRBJ2-1; weak D call: TRBD2 (7 bases). Germline assignment: CDR1 SQVTM and CDR2 ANQGSEA. This CDR3 contains 15 residues. The V gene lost 2 bases and the J gene lost 8 bases, with 19 bases spanning the gap. CDR3 sequence (DNA): TGCAGCGTTGAAAAAGAGGGGGGGCATGTGGATGAGCAGTTCTTC. Its translation: CSVEKEGGHVDEQFF.

CDR3 DNA: TGTGCCAGCAGCACGGGGACAGGGCGAAAGGATTACGAGCAGTACTTC. Translating gives CASSTGTGRKDYEQYF. The chain joins TRBV21-1 to TRBJ2-7; TRBD1 is taken as the D call from the table, unchecked against the DNA. TRBV21-1 is annotated as a pseudogene. The CDR3 runs to 16 residues.

This clonotype has ten or more counts. The chain uses TRBV20-1 and TRBJ2-6; no clear D. Germline V lookup: CDR1 DFQATT, CDR2 SNEGSKA (reference sequence). The V end was cut by 0 bases, the J end by 5 bases, with 14 bases between. This CDR3 spans 16 amino acids. The CDR3 spells CSARDDGAVRANVLTF. CDR3 DNA sequence: TGCAGTGCTAGAGACGACGGTGCAGTGAGGGCCAACGTCCTGACTTTC.

Ten or more counts support this clonotype. The chain carries TRBV12-3 or TRBV12-4 and TRBJ1-1; 8 positions match TRBD1. V shed 5 bases and J 3 bases; nucleotides not matched to a gene: 8. The CDR3 is made up of 15 amino acids. CDR3 sequence: CASSPSRQGYTEAFF. Written as DNA, the CDR3 is TGTGCCAGCAGTCCGTCGCGACAGGGGTACACTGAAGCTTTCTTT.

This clonotype was counted ten times or more. The rearrangement links TRBV5-5 to TRBJ2-1, with 10 bases fitting TRBD1. Germline CDR1 and CDR2: SGHKS and YYEKEE (reference sequence). V was clipped by 2 bases and J by 8 bases; unmatched bases: 4. The CDR3 has 14 amino acids. CDR3 DNA: TGTGCCAGCAGCTTCCTTGGGACAGGGGATGAGCAGTTCTTC. It specifies CASSFLGTGDEQFF. The full variable domain, with the rest looked up from reference TRBV5-5 and TRBJ2-1, is DAGVTQSPTHLIKTRGQQVTLRCSPISGHKSVSWYQQVLGQGPQFIFQYYEKEERGRGNFPDRFSARQFPNYSSELNVNALLLGDSALYLCASSFLGTGDEQFFGPGTRLTVL.

This clonotype was detected ten times or more. The chain links TRBV7-2 to TRBJ2-3, with 8 bases identical to TRBD2. Germline V gene lookup returns CDR1 SGHTA and CDR2 FQGNSA. There are 15 residues in the CDR3. V trimming: 5 bases; J trimming: 2 bases; junction bases outside the gene matches: 6. This CDR3 reads CASSPGTSPTDTQYF. The CDR3 bases are TGTGCCAGCAGCCCCGGGACTAGTCCCACAGATACGCAGTATTTT.

This clonotype was counted at least ten times. The rearrangement links TRBV6-5 to TRBJ2-6; tentatively, D is TRBD1 (5 bases). V was shortened by 4 bases and J by 2 bases, with 9 bases between the two germline ends. Germline V gene sequence: CDR1 MNHEY, CDR2 SVGAGI. This CDR3 region has 15 residues. In DNA, the CDR3 is TGTGCCAGCAGTTGCTTCAGGGCTGGGGCCAACGTCCTGACTTTC. Amino acid sequence: CASSCFRAGANVLTF.

This clonotype was seen repeatedly, ten times or more. J is TRBJ2-3 and V is TRBV10-3, with D perhaps being TRBD1 or TRBD2 (6 bases each). Germline V lookup: CDR1 ENHRY, CDR2 SYGVKD. The CDR3 is 14 amino acids. V was pared by 3 bases and J by 8 bases, with 15 bases between. The CDR3 nucleotides read TGTGCCATCAGTGATTCCGGGGGCTCAGCTACGCAGTATTTT. Translating gives CAISDSGGSATQYF.

The chain carries TRBV24-1 and TRBJ2-7; possibly TRBD1 for D (6 bases). The germline V gene encodes CDR1 KGHDR and CDR2 SFDVKD. The CDR3 loop spans 17 amino acids. Trimming left V 5 bases short and J 0 bases short, with 19 bases between. The CDR3 DNA reads TGTGCCACCAGTGCCAGGCCCACAGGGATGGGCTCCTACGAGCAGTACTTC. Translating gives CATSARPTGMGSYEQYF.

This clonotype was counted ten times or more. The gene calls are TRBV20-1 and TRBJ2-2, with 8 bases identical to TRBD2. Germline lookup yields CDR1 DFQATT and CDR2 SNEGSKA (reference sequence). V lost 2 bases, J lost 6 bases, and 8 bases stayed unmatched. The CDR3 has 15 amino acids. The CDR3 loop reads CSARSRGGFAGELFF. The CDR3 coding sequence is TGCAGTGCTAGATCCCGGGGGGGGTTTGCCGGGGAGCTGTTTTTT.

This clonotype was observed many times. The J gene is TRBJ2-5, the V gene TRBV29-1; D not resolved. Trimming cost V 2 bases and J 2 bases, with 15 bases left between them. The CDR3 has 15 amino acids. The germline gives CDR1 SQVTM, CDR2 ANQGSEA. The CDR3 loop is CSVEKIGLSQETQYF. In DNA form, the CDR3 reads TGCAGCGTTGAAAAAATAGGGTTAAGTCAAGAGACCCAGTACTTC.

Points on this clonotype: This may arise from a read error, as a much more abundant clone is one base away. The rearrangement joins TRBV20-1 to TRBJ1-5; D call uncertain. This CDR3 contains 14 residues. Germline V gives CDR1 DFQATT, CDR2 SNEGSKA (reference sequence). CDR3 protein: CGARYPGTNQPQHF. Written as DNA, the CDR3 is TGCGGTGCTAGATATCCAGGCACCAATCAGCCCCAGCATTTT.

This clonotype has at least ten counts. The chain couples TRBV20-1 to TRBJ2-1; no clear D gene. Germline-derived CDR1 and CDR2 are DFQATT and SNEGSKA (reference sequence). CDR3 length: 9 residues. The V gene lost 3 bases and the J gene lost 10 bases, with 4 bases spanning the gap. This CDR3 reads CSASAEQFF. For the CDR3, the DNA is TGCAGTGCTAGTGCCGAGCAGTTCTTC.

At least ten counts were recorded for this clonotype. The chain combines TRBV20-1 with TRBJ1-5, with a tentative D call TRBD1 (6 bases). The CDR3 covers 12 residues. V dropped 5 bases and J dropped 7 bases, with 12 bases sitting between them. The germline gives CDR1 DFQATT, CDR2 SNEGSKA (reference sequence). DNA of the CDR3: TGCAGTGCTTTACAGGGTGGACAGCCCCAGCATTTT. This translates into CSALQGGQPQHF.

The chain uses TRBV13 and TRBJ2-5; D possibly uses TRBD1 or TRBD2 (6 bases each). The germline gives CDR1 PRHDT, CDR2 FYEKMQ (reference sequence). There are 14 residues in the CDR3. The V gene lost 5 bases and the J gene lost 4 bases, with 14 bases spanning the gap. CDR3 nucleotides: TGTGCCAGCAGCCTCCCGGGGGCCCGAGAGACCCAGTACTTC. Its protein product is CASSLPGARETQYF.

In its sample, this clonotype was seen many times. The genes are TRBV6-5 and TRBJ1-3, with D possibly matching TRBD1 (6 bases). This CDR3 spans 15 amino acids. Trimming cost V 4 bases and J 4 bases, with 14 bases left between them. Per the germline V gene, CDR1 is MNHEY and CDR2 is SVGAGI. CDR3 DNA sequence: TGTGCCAGCAGTTCAACAGGGTCTGGGGGAAACACCATATATTTT. Translating it yields CASSSTGSGGNTIYF.